The T cell receptor beta chain under discussion was sequenced for a study of T cells in Graves' hyperthyroidism and ophthalmopathy. CDR1 and CDR2 from the germline V gene are MGHRA and YSYEKL. CDR3 length equals 15 residues. The V end was cut by 0 bases, the J end by 4 bases, with 10 bases between. Amplified TCR beta CDR3 regions derived from RNA transcripts. HTBI primers were used for first-round RT-PCR of the TCR CDR3. TCRdb reprocessed the multiplex PCR reads with MiXCR, giving one entry per CDR3 protein. The sample has about 580,000 distinct CDR3 sequences, approximately 14% seen once. This clonotype showed up many times.

V gene TRBV4-1 combines with J gene TRBJ1-5; the D is unclear. The sequencing sample was made of blood. This receptor was taken from a woman aged 25 to 39 with Graves' hyperthyroidism that later progressed to Graves' ophthalmopathy. The CDR3 here is CASSQDVALNQPQHF. The DNA of the CDR3 is TGCGCCAGCAGCCAAGATGTGGCACTTAATCAGCCCCAGCATTTT.